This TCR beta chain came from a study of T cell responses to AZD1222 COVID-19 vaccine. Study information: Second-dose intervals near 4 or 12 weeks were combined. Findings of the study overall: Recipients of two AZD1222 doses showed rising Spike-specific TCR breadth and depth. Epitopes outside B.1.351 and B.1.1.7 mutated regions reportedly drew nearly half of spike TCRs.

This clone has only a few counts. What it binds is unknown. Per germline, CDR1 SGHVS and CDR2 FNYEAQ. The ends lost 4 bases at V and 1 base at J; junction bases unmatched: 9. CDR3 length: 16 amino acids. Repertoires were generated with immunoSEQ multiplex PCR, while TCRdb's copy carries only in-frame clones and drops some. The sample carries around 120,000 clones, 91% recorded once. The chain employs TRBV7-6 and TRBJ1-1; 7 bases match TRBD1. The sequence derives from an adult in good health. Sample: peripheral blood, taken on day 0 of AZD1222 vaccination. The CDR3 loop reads CASSSSSQGGNTEAFF. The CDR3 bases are TGTGCCAGCAGCTCATCGTCGCAGGGGGGGAACACTGAAGCTTTCTTT.